This TCR beta chain was retrieved from a study of OX40 agonist ivuxolimab in advanced cancers. Whole-study results and caveats: At 0.1 to 3.0 mg/kg and by week 6, clonal expansion occurred in CD4+ and CD8+ blood T cells. More expanded clones were found, on average, in CD8+ than in CD4+ T cells.

Note on this clone: Its antigen is unknown.

Repertoires were generated with immunoSEQ multiplex PCR, while TCRdb's copy carries only in-frame clones and drops some. The data contain 50,000 to 70,000 clones, approximately 80% of them singletons. Material: CD4+ or CD8+ T cells sorted from blood, obtained in a trial of the OX40 agonist ivuxolimab. The source of this sequence is an adult with an advanced solid tumor such as melanoma, head and neck, liver or kidney cancer.

For the CDR3, the DNA is TGTGCCAGCAGCTCCAGTGGCGGACATAGCTCCTACGAGCAGTACTTC. Translated, it gives CASSSSGGHSSYEQYF. The chain is built from TRBV7-9 and TRBJ2-7; weak D call: TRBD1 (5 bases). The CDR3 is made up of 16 amino acids. The V end lost 4 bases, the J end lost 0 bases, and 16 bases lay between the germline ends. Germline assignment: CDR1 SEHNR and CDR2 FQNEAQ (reference sequence).